This TCR beta chain emerged from a study of blood T cell repertoires in COVID-19. About the research overall: Acute-phase and convalescent COVID-19 samples originated in the United States, Italy and Spain. Nucleic acid was either cDNA or gDNA, and it came from T cells, B-cell-depleted T cells, or PBMCs.

This clone was seen more than once but under ten times. CDR3 length: 16 amino acids. V lost 4 bases to trimming and J lost 5 bases, with 21 bases between them. From germline, CDR1 is SGDLS and CDR2 YYNGEE. Authors' data handling: Using reference gene primer amplification, nucleated cell counts were estimated. Profiled with immunoSEQ multiplex PCR; TCRdb holds only in-frame clones, not every one. V and J calls and clone size follow that table, whereas D and trimming were derived from the DNA. Of roughly 150,000 clones detected, roughly 80% appear once; the ten largest clones hold around 6.2%. Material: PBMCs or T cells enriched from blood (not recorded which). This receptor was taken from a woman aged 40 to 49 who had recovered from COVID-19. The chain uses TRBV9 and TRBJ1-2; weak D call: TRBD1 (6 bases). This CDR3 reads CASSSNLRGNPYGYTF. The CDR3, as DNA: TGTGCCAGCAGCTCTAATCTAAGGGGGAACCCTTATGGCTACACCTTC. Filled out from reference TRBV9 and TRBJ1-2, the complete variable domain reads DSGVTQTPKHLITATGQRVTLRCSPRSGDLSVYWYQQSLDQGLQFLIQYYNGEERAKGNILERFSAQQFPDLHSELNLSSLELGDSALYFCASSSNLRGNPYGYTFGSGTRLTVV.